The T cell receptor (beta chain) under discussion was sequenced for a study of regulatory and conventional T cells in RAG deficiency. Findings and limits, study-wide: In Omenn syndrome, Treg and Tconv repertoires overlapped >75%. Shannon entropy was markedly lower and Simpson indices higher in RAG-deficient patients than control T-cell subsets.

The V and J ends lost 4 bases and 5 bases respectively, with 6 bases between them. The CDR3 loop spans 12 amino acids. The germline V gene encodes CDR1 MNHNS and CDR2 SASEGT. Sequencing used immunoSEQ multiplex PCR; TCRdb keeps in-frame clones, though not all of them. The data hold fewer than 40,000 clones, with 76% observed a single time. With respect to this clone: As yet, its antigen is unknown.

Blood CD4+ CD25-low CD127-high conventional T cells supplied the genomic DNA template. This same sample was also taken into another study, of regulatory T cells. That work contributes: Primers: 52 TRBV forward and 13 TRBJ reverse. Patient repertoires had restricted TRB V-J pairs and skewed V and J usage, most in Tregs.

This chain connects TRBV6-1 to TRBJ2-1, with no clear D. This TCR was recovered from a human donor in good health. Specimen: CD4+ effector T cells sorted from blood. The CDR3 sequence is CASSVVDNEQFF. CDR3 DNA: TGTGCCAGCAGTGTCGTGGACAATGAGCAGTTCTTC.